This T cell receptor (beta chain) was documented in a study of T cells in Graves' hyperthyroidism and ophthalmopathy. The CDR3 regions of TCR beta were amplified from RNA transcripts. Carried out on the TCR CDR3, a first-round RT-PCR used the HTBI primer set. TCRdb redid the calling of the multiplex PCR reads with MiXCR, one entry per CDR3 protein. The sample shows about 700,000 distinct CDR3 sequences, about 14% of them seen only once. This clonotype showed up just a few times. Trimming removed 0 bases from V and 7 bases from J; junction bases left unmatched: 11. This CDR3 is built from 16 residues. Germline V gene sequence: CDR1 SGHTA, CDR2 FQGNSA.

The sample consisted of blood. The clonotype comes from a woman between 18 and 29 years old with Graves' hyperthyroidism. The chain joins TRBV7-2 to TRBJ2-7, with 8 bases that match TRBD1. DNA of the CDR3: TGTGCCAGCAGCTTAGCAACCAGGACAGGGCGAAAGGAGCAGTACTTC. Its translation: CASSLATRTGRKEQYF. Based on the CDR3 plus reference TRBV7-2 and TRBJ2-7, the full variable domain is GAGVSQSPSNKVTEKGKDVELRCDPISGHTALYWYRQSLGQGLEFLIYFQGNSAPDKSGLPSDRFSAERTGGSVSTLTIQRTQQEDSAVYLCASSLATRTGRKEQYFGPGTRLTVT.